One and the same sample provided the 32 T cell receptor beta chains below, sequenced in a study of blood T cell repertoires in COVID-19. Sequencing used immunoSEQ multiplex PCR; TCRdb keeps in-frame clones, though not all of them. The sample consists of hundreds of thousands of clones, approximately 90% of them appearing once. The sample was PBMCs or T cells enriched from blood (not recorded which). The receptors come from a man aged 25 to 45 who had recovered from COVID-19.

This chain links TRBV5-1 with TRBJ2-2; perhaps TRBD2 as D (5 bases). The CDR3 has 13 amino acids. Per germline, CDR1 SGHRS and CDR2 YFSETQ. V was trimmed by 4 bases and J by 8 bases, leaving 12 bases between them. The CDR3 DNA sequence: TGCGCCAGCAGCCCAAATGAGGGTGGGGAGCTGTTTTTT. It translates to CASSPNEGGELFF.

The chain carries TRBV9 and TRBJ2-3; no reliable D call. Trimming pared 0 bases from V and 2 bases from J, leaving 10 bases between. This CDR3 contains 15 residues. Germline V gene data show CDR1 as SGDLS and CDR2 as YYNGEE. The DNA for the CDR3 is TGTGCCAGCAGCGTAGCCTCCTCTTCCACAGATACGCAGTATTTT. This codes for CASSVASSSTDTQYF.

The rearrangement links TRBV5-6 to TRBJ1-1; D gene uncertain. Germline CDR1 reads SGHDT; CDR2 reads YYEEEE. Trimming took off 1 base at V and 1 base at J, with 5 bases between the two ends. This CDR3 is built from 13 residues. This CDR3 reads CASSLQWNTEAFF. Here the CDR3 DNA reads TGTGCCAGCAGCTTGCAGTGGAACACTGAAGCTTTCTTT.

The V call is TRBV19, the J call TRBJ2-7; TRBD1 matches at 7 bases. V lost 1 base to trimming and J lost 3 bases; unmatched junction nucleotides: 6. The germline gives CDR1 LNHDA, CDR2 SQIVND (reference sequence). The CDR3 runs to 15 residues. The DNA of the CDR3 is TGTGCCAGTAGTATAGCGCAGGGGGTATACTACGAGCAGTACTTC. Its translation is CASSIAQGVYYEQYF. The variable domain in full, with the rest retrieved from reference TRBV19 and TRBJ2-7, is DGGITQSPKYLFRKEGQNVTLSCEQNLNHDAMYWYRQDPGQGLRLIYYSQIVNDFQKGDIAEGYSVSREKKESFPLTVTSAQKNPTAFYLCASSIAQGVYYEQYFGPGTRLTVT.

Written as DNA, the CDR3 is TGCAGCGACCAAACCGGGACAGGGACATACGAGCAGTACTTC. Translated, it gives CSDQTGTGTYEQYF. The chain carries TRBV29-1 and TRBJ2-7, with 9 positions matching TRBD1. This CDR3 comprises 14 residues. The V and J ends lost 7 bases and 4 bases, in that order; junction bases with no gene match: 11. Looked up from germline, CDR1 is SQVTM and CDR2 is ANQGSEA.

This chain joins TRBV18 and TRBJ2-1; D gene uncertain. This CDR3 spans 13 amino acids. Per the germline V gene, CDR1 is KGHSH and CDR2 is LQKENI. V dropped 4 bases and J dropped 15 bases, with 19 bases sitting between them. CDR3 region: CASSLRDSALGFF. CDR3 in DNA: TGTGCCAGCTCACTAAGAGACTCAGCGCTGGGGTTCTTC.

The chain recombines TRBV28 with TRBJ1-2; weak D call: TRBD1 (5 bases). From germline, CDR1 is MDHEN and CDR2 SYDVKM. With 7 bases removed from V and 9 bases from J, the gap between germline ends came to 15 bases. The CDR3 runs 12 residues. CDR3 residues: CASNTGGNSYTF. CDR3 nucleotides: TGTGCCAGCAACACGGGGGGGAACAGCTACACCTTC.

V and J are TRBV12-3 or TRBV12-4 and TRBJ1-1; the match to TRBD1 covers 8 bases. The CDR3 is 12 amino acids. After removal of 7 bases from V and 13 bases from J, the junction contained 11 bases not matched to a gene. This CDR3 reads CASTPDRVVFFF. The CDR3 region has the DNA TGTGCCAGCACCCCGGACAGGGTAGTTTTTTTCTTT.

This chain links TRBV27 with TRBJ1-2; a possible D gene is TRBD1 (6 bases). Trimming left V 2 bases short and J 7 bases short, with 17 bases between. This CDR3 comprises 15 residues. The germline CDR1 and CDR2 sequences are MNHEY and SMNVEV (reference sequence). The CDR3 DNA follows: TGTGCCAGCAGTTTAATTCCCGGGGGGCGCAGTGGCTACACCTTC. Its protein product is CASSLIPGGRSGYTF.

This rearrangement joins TRBV4-2 to TRBJ2-7, with 8 bases that match TRBD1. Germline CDR1 reads LGHNA; CDR2 reads YNFKEQ. Trimming at V came to 4 bases and at J to 4 bases, leaving 6 bases not matched to a gene. The CDR3 runs 14 residues. The CDR3 sequence is CASSRSGGEYEQYF. The CDR3 region has the DNA TGTGCCAGCAGCCGATCAGGGGGCGAGTACGAGCAGTACTTC.

V gene TRBV27 combines with J gene TRBJ2-5; 10 nucleotides line up with TRBD2. CDR1 and CDR2 (germline): MNHEY, SMNVEV (reference sequence). The J segment lost 4 bases and the V segment lost 0 bases, leaving 2 bases of the junction unmatched. This CDR3 contains 15 residues. CDR3 region: CASSLSRLAGETQYF. In nucleotides, the CDR3 is TGTGCCAGCAGTTTATCCCGACTAGCGGGAGAGACCCAGTACTTC.

This sequence joins TRBV11-3 and TRBJ2-2, with a weak D call TRBD1 (6 bases). Between the trimmed V and J ends, which lost 5 bases and 6 bases, there was a span of 22 bases. Per the germline V gene, CDR1 is SGHNT and CDR2 is YENEEA. CDR3 size: 17 residues. CDR3 in amino acids: CASSPYLSAQGPGELFF. In nucleotides, the CDR3 is TGTGCCAGCAGCCCCTATCTATCGGCACAGGGACCCGGGGAGCTGTTTTTT. The full variable domain, rest sourced from reference TRBV11-3 and TRBJ2-2, is EAGVVQSPRYKIIEKKQPVAFWCNPISGHNTLYWYLQNLGQGPELLIRYENEEAVDDSQLPKDRFSAERLKGVDSTLKIQPAELGDSAVYLCASSPYLSAQGPGELFFGEGSRLTVL.

J is TRBJ1-2 and V is TRBV28, with 8 nucleotides matching TRBD1. In germline, CDR1 is MDHEN, CDR2 SYDVKM. The CDR3 totals 16 residues. The V and J ends lost 4 bases and 1 base, in that order; junction bases with no gene match: 8. The CDR3 nucleotides are TGTGCCAGCAGTTCCCCCCAGGGGGCAAATAACTATGGCTACACCTTC. Protein product: CASSSPQGANNYGYTF.

The chain recombines TRBV28 with TRBJ1-5; TRBD1 matches 7 bases. There are 16 residues in the CDR3. CDR1 MDHEN and CDR2 SYDVKM come from the germline V gene. Trimming removed 5 bases from V and 6 bases from J; junction bases left unmatched: 13. In nucleotides, the CDR3 is TGTGCCAGCAGTCGAGGCATACAGGGGAGTTCTCAGCCCCAGCATTTT. It encodes CASSRGIQGSSQPQHF.

The chain has TRBV11-2 and TRBJ1-4; D remains ambiguous. CDR1 and CDR2 from the germline V gene are SGHAT and FQNNGV. The CDR3 has 14 amino acids. V was trimmed by 1 base and J by 10 bases, leaving 13 bases between them. The CDR3 loop reads CASSLARGDGKLFF. The CDR3 region has the DNA TGTGCCAGCAGCTTAGCGCGGGGAGATGGAAAACTGTTTTTT.

J is TRBJ2-5 and V is TRBV5-4; D is possibly TRBD2 (5 bases). Germline values: CDR1 SGHNT, CDR2 YYREEE (reference sequence). V shed 4 bases and J shed 2 bases, with 18 bases lying between them. The CDR3 sequence is 16 residues long. The CDR3 protein is CASSPGWTPGQETQYF. Here the CDR3 DNA reads TGTGCCAGCAGCCCGGGTTGGACTCCCGGGCAAGAGACCCAGTACTTC.

This rearrangement joins TRBV5-1 to TRBJ1-4; TRBD1 matches at 8 bases. Germline V gene data show CDR1 as SGHRS and CDR2 as YFSETQ. V was clipped by 3 bases and J by 6 bases; unmatched bases: 13. The CDR3 covers 17 residues. The CDR3 is CASSSGTGQGSDEKLFF. The CDR3 DNA sequence: TGCGCCAGCAGCTCCGGGACAGGACAAGGTTCCGATGAAAAACTGTTTTTT.

V usage is TRBV2 and J usage is TRBJ1-2, with D tentatively TRBD1 (5 bases). The germline gives CDR1 SNHLY, CDR2 FYNNEI. V was clipped by 6 bases and J by 5 bases, with 7 bases between them. CDR3 size: 11 residues. The CDR3 nucleotides are TGTGCCAGCAGCAGGGTTTATGGCTACACCTTC. Protein sequence: CASSRVYGYTF.

The rearrangement uses TRBV18 and TRBJ1-2; 8 bases are a match to TRBD1. The germline V gene has CDR1 KGHSH and CDR2 LQKENI. The CDR3 is 15 amino acids. V was clipped by 6 bases and J by 5 bases; unmatched bases: 11. CDR3 coding DNA: TGTGCCAGCTCCCAAGGGGTACAGGGGGAATATGGCTACACCTTC. It codes for CASSQGVQGEYGYTF. The variable domain in full, completed from reference TRBV18 and TRBJ1-2, reads NAGVMQNPRHLVRRRGQEARLRCSPMKGHSHVYWYRQLPEEGLKFMVYLQKENIIDESGMPKERFSAEFPKEGPSILRIQQVVRGDSAAYFCASSQGVQGEYGYTFGSGTRLTVV.

This chain links TRBV5-1 with TRBJ1-1; tentative D call: TRBD1 (5 bases). This CDR3 has 15 residues. With 0 bases removed from V and 2 bases from J, the gap between germline ends came to 11 bases. The germline gives CDR1 SGHRS, CDR2 YFSETQ. The chain's CDR3 is CASSLALGRNTEAFF. The CDR3 coding sequence is TGCGCCAGCAGCTTGGCCCTGGGGCGAAACACTGAAGCTTTCTTT.

This chain links TRBV4-1 with TRBJ2-7; 7 nucleotides agree with TRBD1. The CDR3 is 15 residues long. CDR1 is MGHRA and CDR2 is YSYEKL in the germline V gene. V shed 1 base, J shed 4 bases, and the junction held 7 bases outside the gene matches. The CDR3 sequence is CASSQGSQGLYEQYF. CDR3 bases: TGCGCCAGCAGCCAAGGTTCACAGGGGCTTTACGAGCAGTACTTC.

The chain uses TRBV5-6 and TRBJ2-2; no definite D call. CDR3 size: 13 residues. CDR1 is SGHDT, CDR2 YYEEEE, per germline. V lost 4 bases and J 6 bases, leaving 10 bases between the germline ends. In DNA, the CDR3 is TGTGCCAGCAGCCCGCCCTACCCCGGGGAGCTGTTTTTT. Protein: CASSPPYPGELFF.

The chain couples TRBV6-5 to TRBJ2-3; D gene unclear. This CDR3 spans 12 amino acids. V was cut by 6 bases and J by 2 bases, with 6 bases left in between. Germline loops: CDR1 MNHEY, CDR2 SVGAGI. The CDR3 coding sequence is TGTGCCAGCAGCACATTCACAGATACGCAGTATTTT. This codes for CASSTFTDTQYF.

This chain joins TRBV2 and TRBJ2-3; D not certain. Looked up from germline, CDR1 is SNHLY and CDR2 is FYNNEI. The CDR3 loop spans 13 amino acids. V lost 0 bases to trimming and J lost 14 bases, with 15 bases between them. CDR3 amino acids: CASSEALVRTWYF. In DNA form, the CDR3 reads TGTGCCAGCAGTGAAGCGCTGGTCCGAACTTGGTATTTT.

The CDR3 DNA reads as TGTGCCAGCAGTGAAACAGGGGGCTACACTGAAGCTTTCTTT. Residues: CASSETGGYTEAFF. V gene TRBV6-1 combines with J gene TRBJ1-1; 9 nucleotides match TRBD1. V dropped 2 bases and J dropped 3; count of bases not matched to a gene: 1. CDR1 and CDR2 (germline): MNHNS, SASEGT. This CDR3 has 14 residues.

This chain connects TRBV6-5 to TRBJ2-7, with 7 bases matching TRBD2. The CDR3 has 14 residues. From germline, CDR1 is MNHEY and CDR2 SVGAGI. V trimming: 1 base; J trimming: 6 bases; junction bases outside the gene matches: 6. CDR3 DNA: TGTGCCAGCAGTTACTTGCCGAGCGGGGTCGAGCAGTACTTC. Translated: CASSYLPSGVEQYF.

This chain links TRBV7-8 with TRBJ2-5, with TRBD2 as a possible D gene (7 bases). There are 17 residues in the CDR3. Germline V gene sequence: CDR1 SGHVS, CDR2 FQNEAQ. V dropped 4 bases and J dropped 1 base, with 19 bases sitting between them. In DNA, the CDR3 is TGTGCCAGCAGCTCAAGACGGGGGGCGGGAGCCCAAGAGACCCAGTACTTC. It is translated as CASSSRRGAGAQETQYF.

This clone was detected a few times. The genes are TRBV11-2 and TRBJ1-1, with a weak D call TRBD1 (6 bases). The ends were cut back, 8 bases at V and 10 bases at J, with 20 bases in the middle. This CDR3 has 13 amino acids. Germline values: CDR1 SGHAT, CDR2 FQNNGV. The DNA for the CDR3 is TGTGCCAGCGGGTACAGGGTTAGTCGGGCAGCTTTCTTT. It specifies CASGYRVSRAAFF.

The V and J genes are TRBV10-1 and TRBJ1-1; 8 nucleotides agree with TRBD1. This CDR3 contains 13 residues. The germline CDR1 and CDR2 sequences are WNHNN and SYGVQD (reference sequence). V gave up 7 bases and J gave up 1 base; unmatched junction bases: 2. In nucleotides, the CDR3 is TGCGCCAGCACTGGGACAGGGAACACTGAAGCTTTCTTT. Encoded protein: CASTGTGNTEAFF.

The V gene is TRBV29-1, the J gene TRBJ1-1; a weak D match, TRBD1 (5 bases). The CDR3 has 12 residues. In germline, CDR1 is SQVTM, CDR2 ANQGSEA. V was trimmed by 5 bases and J by 4 bases, leaving 11 bases between them. The CDR3 here is CSVFDGGTEAFF. CDR3 nucleotides: TGCAGCGTTTTCGACGGGGGCACTGAAGCTTTCTTT. Looking up the rest from reference TRBV29-1 and TRBJ1-1 gives the full variable domain: SAVISQKPSRDICQRGTSLTIQCQVDSQVTMMFWYRQQPGQSLTLIATANQGSEATYESGFVIDKFPISRPNLTFSTLTVSNMSPEDSSIYLCSVFDGGTEAFFGQGTRLTVV.

The J gene is TRBJ2-3, the V gene TRBV12-3 or TRBV12-4; D is ambiguous. Trimming stripped 4 bases from V and 2 bases from J, with 4 bases between. The CDR3 loop spans 12 amino acids. CDR3 DNA sequence: TGTGCCAGCAGTTCCATCACAGATACGCAGTATTTT. It specifies CASSSITDTQYF.

This sequence joins TRBV6-5 and TRBJ2-7; tentative D call: TRBD1 (8 bases). With 6 bases removed from V and 4 bases from J, the gap between germline ends came to 16 bases. The CDR3 totals 14 residues. CDR1 and CDR2 (germline): MNHEY, SVGAGI. CDR3 DNA sequence: TGTGCCAGCAGCTTCGACAGGGGAGGGTACGAGCAGTACTTC. Translation gives CASSFDRGGYEQYF.